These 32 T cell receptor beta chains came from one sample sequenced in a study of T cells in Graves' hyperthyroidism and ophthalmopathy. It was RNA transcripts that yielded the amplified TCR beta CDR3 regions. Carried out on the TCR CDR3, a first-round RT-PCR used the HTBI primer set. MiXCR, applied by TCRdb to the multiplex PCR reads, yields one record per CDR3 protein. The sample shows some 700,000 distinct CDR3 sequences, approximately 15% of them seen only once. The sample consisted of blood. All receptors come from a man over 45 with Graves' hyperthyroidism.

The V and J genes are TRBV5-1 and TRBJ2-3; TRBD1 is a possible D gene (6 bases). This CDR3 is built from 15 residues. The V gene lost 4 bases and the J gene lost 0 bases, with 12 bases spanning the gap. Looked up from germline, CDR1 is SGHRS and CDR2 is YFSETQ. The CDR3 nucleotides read TGCGCCAGCAGCCATAGACAGGCAAGCACAGATACGCAGTATTTT. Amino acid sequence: CASSHRQASTDTQYF. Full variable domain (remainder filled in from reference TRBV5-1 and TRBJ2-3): KAGVTQTPRYLIKTRGQQVTLSCSPISGHRSVSWYQQTPGQGLQFLFEYFSETQRNKGNFPGRFSGRQFSNSRSEMNVSTLELGDSALYLCASSHRQASTDTQYFGPGTRLTVL.

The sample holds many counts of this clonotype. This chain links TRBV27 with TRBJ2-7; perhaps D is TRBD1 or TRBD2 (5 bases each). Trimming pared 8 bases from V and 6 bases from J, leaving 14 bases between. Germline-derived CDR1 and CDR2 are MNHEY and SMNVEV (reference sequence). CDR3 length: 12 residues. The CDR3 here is CASATRGAEQYF. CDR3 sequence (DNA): TGTGCCAGCGCTACTAGGGGAGCCGAGCAGTACTTC.

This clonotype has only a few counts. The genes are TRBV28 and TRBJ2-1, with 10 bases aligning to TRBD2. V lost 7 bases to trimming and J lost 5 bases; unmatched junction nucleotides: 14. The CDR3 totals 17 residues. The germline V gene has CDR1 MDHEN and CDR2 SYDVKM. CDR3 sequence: CASTERTWTSGNNEQFF. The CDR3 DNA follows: TGTGCCAGCACCGAGCGAACCTGGACTAGCGGAAACAATGAGCAGTTCTTC.

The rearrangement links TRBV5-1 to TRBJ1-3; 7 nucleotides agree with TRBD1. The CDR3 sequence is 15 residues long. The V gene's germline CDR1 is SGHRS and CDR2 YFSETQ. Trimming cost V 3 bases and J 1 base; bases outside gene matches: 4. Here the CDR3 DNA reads TGCGCCAGCAGCTCAACAGGGGAATCTGGAAACACCATATATTTT. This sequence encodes CASSSTGESGNTIYF.

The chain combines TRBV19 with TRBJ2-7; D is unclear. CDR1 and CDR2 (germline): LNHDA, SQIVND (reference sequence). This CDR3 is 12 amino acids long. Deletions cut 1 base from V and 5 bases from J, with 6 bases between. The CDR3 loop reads CASSIGGDEQYF. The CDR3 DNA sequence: TGTGCCAGTAGTATAGGCGGAGACGAGCAGTACTTC.

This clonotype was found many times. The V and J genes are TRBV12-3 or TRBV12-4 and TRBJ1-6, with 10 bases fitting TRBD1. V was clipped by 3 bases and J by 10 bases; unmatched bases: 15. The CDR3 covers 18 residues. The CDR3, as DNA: TGTGCCAGCAGTTTTGGTTCACCGGGACAGGGGTTTGGCTCACCCCTCCACTTT. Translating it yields CASSFGSPGQGFGSPLHF.

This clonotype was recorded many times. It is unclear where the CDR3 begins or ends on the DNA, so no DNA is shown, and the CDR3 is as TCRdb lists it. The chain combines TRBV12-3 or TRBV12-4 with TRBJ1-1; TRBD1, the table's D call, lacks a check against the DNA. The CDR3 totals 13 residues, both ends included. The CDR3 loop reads CASSLGVGTGSFF.

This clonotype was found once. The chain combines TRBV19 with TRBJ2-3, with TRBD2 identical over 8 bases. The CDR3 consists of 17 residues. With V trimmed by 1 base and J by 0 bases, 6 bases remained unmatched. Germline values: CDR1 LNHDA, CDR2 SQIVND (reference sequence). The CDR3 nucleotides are TGTGCCAGTAGTATAGGTGGTCTAGCGGGTAGCACAGATACGCAGTATTTT. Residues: CASSIGGLAGSTDTQYF.

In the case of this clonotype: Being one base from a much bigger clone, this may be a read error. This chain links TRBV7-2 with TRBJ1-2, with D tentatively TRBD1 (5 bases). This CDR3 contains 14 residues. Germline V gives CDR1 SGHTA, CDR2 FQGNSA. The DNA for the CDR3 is TGTGCCAGCAGCCCAATCGGGACCCACTATAGCTACACCTTC. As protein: CASSPIGTHYSYTF.

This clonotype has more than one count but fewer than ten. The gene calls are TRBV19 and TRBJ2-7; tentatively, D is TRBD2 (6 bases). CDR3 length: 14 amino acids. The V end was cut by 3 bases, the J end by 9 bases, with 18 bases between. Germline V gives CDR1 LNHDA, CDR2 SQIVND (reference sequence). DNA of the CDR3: TGTGCCAGTAGTATTTTGGAGGGTATTGGCGGGCAGTACTTC. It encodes CASSILEGIGGQYF.

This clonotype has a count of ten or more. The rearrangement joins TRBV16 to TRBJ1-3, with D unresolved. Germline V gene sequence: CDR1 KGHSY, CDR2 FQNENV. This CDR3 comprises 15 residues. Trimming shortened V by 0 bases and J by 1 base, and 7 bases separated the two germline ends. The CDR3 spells CASSQSRISGNTIYF. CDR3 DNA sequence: TGTGCCAGCAGCCAATCGCGAATTTCTGGAAACACCATATATTTT.

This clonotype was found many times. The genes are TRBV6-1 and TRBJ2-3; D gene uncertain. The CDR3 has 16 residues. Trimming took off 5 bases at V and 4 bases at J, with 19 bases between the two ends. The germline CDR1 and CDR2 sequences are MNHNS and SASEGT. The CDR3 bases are TGTGCCAGCAGTTTCCCGGATAACGAACGCCCAGATACGCAGTATTTT. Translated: CASSFPDNERPDTQYF.

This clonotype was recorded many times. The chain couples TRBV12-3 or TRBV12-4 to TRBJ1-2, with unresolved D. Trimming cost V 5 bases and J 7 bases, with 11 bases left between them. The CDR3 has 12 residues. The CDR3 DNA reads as TGTGCCAGCAGTCAGCCCGACGGTGGCTACACCTTC. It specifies CASSQPDGGYTF.

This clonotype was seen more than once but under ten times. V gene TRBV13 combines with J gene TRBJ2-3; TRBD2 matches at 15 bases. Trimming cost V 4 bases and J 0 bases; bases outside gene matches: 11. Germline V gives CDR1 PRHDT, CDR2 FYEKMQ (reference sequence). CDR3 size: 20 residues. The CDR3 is CASSYLGLAGGDPSTDTQYF. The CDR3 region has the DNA TGTGCCAGCAGCTACCTCGGACTAGCGGGAGGGGATCCAAGCACAGATACGCAGTATTTT. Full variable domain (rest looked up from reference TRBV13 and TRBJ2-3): AAGVIQSPRHLIKEKRETATLKCYPIPRHDTVYWYQQGPGQDPQFLISFYEKMQSDKGSIPDRFSAQQFSDYHSELNMSSLELGDSALYFCASSYLGLAGGDPSTDTQYFGPGTRLTVL.

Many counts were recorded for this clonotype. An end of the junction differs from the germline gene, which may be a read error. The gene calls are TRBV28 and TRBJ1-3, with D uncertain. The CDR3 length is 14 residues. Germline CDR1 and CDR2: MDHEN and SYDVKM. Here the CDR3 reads CASSLWTPGNTIYF. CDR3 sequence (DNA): TGTGCCAGCAGTTTGTGGACGCCTGGCAACACCATATATTTT.

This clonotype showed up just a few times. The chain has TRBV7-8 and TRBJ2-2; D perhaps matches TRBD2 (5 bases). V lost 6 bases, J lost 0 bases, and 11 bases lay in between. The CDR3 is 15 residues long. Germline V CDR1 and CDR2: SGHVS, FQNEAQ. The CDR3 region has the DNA TGTGCCAGCAGGGGGAGCGTCGCGAACACCGGGGAGCTGTTTTTT. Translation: CASRGSVANTGELFF.

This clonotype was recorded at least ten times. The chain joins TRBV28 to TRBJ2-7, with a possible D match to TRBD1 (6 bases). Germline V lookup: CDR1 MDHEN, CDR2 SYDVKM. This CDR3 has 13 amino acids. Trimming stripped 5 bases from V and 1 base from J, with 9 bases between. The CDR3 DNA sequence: TGTGCCAGCAGTGGACAGAATTCCTACGAGCAGTACTTC. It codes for CASSGQNSYEQYF.

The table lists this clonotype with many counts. The CDR3 loop reads CAISGLAGDPEQYF. CDR3 nucleotides: TGTGCCATCAGTGGACTAGCGGGGGATCCCGAGCAGTACTTC. The gene calls are TRBV10-3 and TRBJ2-7, with 12 bases fitting TRBD2. Germline lookup yields CDR1 ENHRY and CDR2 SYGVKD. J was trimmed by 6 bases and V by 4 bases; bases with no gene match: 4. The CDR3 runs 14 residues.

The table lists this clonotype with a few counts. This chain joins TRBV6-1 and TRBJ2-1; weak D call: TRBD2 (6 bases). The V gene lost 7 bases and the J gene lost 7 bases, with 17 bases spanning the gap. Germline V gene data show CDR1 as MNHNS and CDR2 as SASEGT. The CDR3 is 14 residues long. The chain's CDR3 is CASIRVADSNEQFF. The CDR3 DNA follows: TGTGCCAGCATCAGGGTAGCGGATAGTAATGAGCAGTTCTTC.

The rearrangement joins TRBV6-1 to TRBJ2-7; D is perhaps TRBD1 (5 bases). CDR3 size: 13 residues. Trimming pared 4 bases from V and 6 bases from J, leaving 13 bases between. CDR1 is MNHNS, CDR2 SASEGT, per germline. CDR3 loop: CASSGYRQPEQYF. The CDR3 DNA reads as TGTGCCAGCAGTGGTTACAGGCAACCCGAGCAGTACTTC.

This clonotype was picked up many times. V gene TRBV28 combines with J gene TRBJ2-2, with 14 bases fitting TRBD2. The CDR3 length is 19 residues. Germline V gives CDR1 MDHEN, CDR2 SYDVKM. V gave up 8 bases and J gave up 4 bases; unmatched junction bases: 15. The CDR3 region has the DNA TGTGCCAGCGGCCCAGGGGGACTAGCGGGAGAGACTGGCACCGGGGAGCTGTTTTTT. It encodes CASGPGGLAGETGTGELFF. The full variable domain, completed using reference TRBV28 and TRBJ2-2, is DVKVTQSSRYLVKRTGEKVFLECVQDMDHENMFWYRQDPGLGLRLIYFSYDVKMKEKGDIPEGYSVSREKKERFSLILESASTNQTSMYLCASGPGGLAGETGTGELFFGEGSRLTVL.

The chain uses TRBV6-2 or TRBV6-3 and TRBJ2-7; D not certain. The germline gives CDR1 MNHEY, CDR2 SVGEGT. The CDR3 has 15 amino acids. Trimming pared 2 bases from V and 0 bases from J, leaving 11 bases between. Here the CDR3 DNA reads TGTGCCAGCAGTTACAAGGTTCTAAGCTCCTACGAGCAGTACTTC. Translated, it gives CASSYKVLSSYEQYF.

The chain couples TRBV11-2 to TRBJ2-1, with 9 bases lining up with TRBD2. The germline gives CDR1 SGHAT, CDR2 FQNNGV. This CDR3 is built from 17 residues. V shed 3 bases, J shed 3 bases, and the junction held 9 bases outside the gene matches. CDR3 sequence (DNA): TGTGCCAGCAGCTTTAAAGCTCTAGCGGGAAACTACAATGAGCAGTTCTTC. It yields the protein CASSFKALAGNYNEQFF.

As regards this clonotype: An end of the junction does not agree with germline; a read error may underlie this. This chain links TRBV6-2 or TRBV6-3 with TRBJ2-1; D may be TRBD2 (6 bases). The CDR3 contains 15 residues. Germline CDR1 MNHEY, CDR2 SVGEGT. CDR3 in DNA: TGTGCCAGCAGTTCCCCGGGACTTTTCTACAATGAGCAGCTCTTC. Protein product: CASSSPGLFYNEQLF.

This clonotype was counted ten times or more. CDR3: CASSQETGPSYNEQFF. CDR3 DNA sequence: TGTGCCAGCAGCCAAGAGACAGGGCCCTCCTACAATGAGCAGTTCTTC. The chain carries TRBV3-1 and TRBJ2-1; 7 nucleotides match TRBD1. Germline CDR1 LGHDT, CDR2 YNNKEL (reference sequence). The trim removed 0 bases at V and 0 bases at J, leaving 2 bases unmatched. CDR3 length: 16 amino acids.

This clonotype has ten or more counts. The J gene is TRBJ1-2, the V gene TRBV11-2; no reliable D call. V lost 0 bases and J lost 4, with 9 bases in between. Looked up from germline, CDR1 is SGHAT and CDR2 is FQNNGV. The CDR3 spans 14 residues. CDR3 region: CASSLDPGIYGYTF. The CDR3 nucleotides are TGTGCCAGCAGCTTAGATCCCGGAATCTATGGCTACACCTTC.

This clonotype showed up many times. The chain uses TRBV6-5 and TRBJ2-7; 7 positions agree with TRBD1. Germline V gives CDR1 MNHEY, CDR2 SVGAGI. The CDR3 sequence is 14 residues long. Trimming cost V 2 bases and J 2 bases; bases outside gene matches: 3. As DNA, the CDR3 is TGTGCCAGCAGTTACAGGCAGGGGGCCTACGAGCAGTACTTC. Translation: CASSYRQGAYEQYF.

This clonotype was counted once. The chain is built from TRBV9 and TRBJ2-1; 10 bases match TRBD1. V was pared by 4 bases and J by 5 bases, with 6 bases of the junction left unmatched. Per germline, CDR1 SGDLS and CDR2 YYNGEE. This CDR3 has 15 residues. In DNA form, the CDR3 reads TGTGCCAGCAGCCCCCGACAGGGGGCTAACAATGAGCAGTTCTTC. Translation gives CASSPRQGANNEQFF. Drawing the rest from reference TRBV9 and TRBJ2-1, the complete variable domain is DSGVTQTPKHLITATGQRVTLRCSPRSGDLSVYWYQQSLDQGLQFLIQYYNGEERAKGNILERFSAQQFPDLHSELNLSSLELGDSALYFCASSPRQGANNEQFFGPGTRLTVL.

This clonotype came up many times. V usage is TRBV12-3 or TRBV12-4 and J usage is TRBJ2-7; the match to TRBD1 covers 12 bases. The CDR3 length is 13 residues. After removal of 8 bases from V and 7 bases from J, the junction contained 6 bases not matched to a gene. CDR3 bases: TGTGCCAGCGGGGACAGGGGGCTTGGGGAGCAGTACTTC. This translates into CASGDRGLGEQYF.

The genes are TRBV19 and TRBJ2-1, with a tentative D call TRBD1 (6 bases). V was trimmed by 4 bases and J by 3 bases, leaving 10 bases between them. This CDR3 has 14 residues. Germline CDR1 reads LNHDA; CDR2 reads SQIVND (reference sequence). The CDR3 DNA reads TGTGCCAGTAGTAGGGACAATGGCTACAATGAGCAGTTCTTC. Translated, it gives CASSRDNGYNEQFF.

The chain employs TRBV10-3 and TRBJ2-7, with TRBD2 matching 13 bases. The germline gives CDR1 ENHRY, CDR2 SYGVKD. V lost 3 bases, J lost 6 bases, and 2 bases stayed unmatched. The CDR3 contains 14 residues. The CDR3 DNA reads TGTGCCATCAGTGAACTAGCGGGAGGGTTCGAGCAGTACTTC. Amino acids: CAISELAGGFEQYF.

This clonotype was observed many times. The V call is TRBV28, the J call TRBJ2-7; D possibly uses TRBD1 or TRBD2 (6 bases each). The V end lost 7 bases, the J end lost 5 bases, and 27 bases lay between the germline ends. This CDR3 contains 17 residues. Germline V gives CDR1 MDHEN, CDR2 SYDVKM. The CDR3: CASNSVEGGGARHEQYF. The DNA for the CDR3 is TGTGCCAGCAATTCGGTCGAAGGGGGAGGCGCTCGCCACGAGCAGTACTTC.